The rows below give T cell receptor beta chains drawn from one sample of a study of beta chain features in type 1 diabetes. The assay was immunoSEQ multiplex PCR, and TCRdb's table has in-frame clones only and misses some. This table holds about 320,000 clones, about 14% found once. The sequenced sample was central memory CD4+ T cells from blood. The receptor source for this set is a man between 25 and 39 years old in good health. CDR3s include the opening cysteine and the closing phenylalanine or tryptophan. The D gene is left open where the match is weak. Size is omitted from some rows. Given values are once, few, many or a class for expanded clones.

clone_size d_call j_call v_call cdr3_aa cdr3_nt
few TRBD1 TRBJ1-2 TRBV6-6 CALRGPGDYGYTF TGTGCACTGAGGGGGCCTGGAGACTATGGCTACACCTTC
NA NA TRBJ1-3 TRBV27 CASSYTLGGNTIYF TGTGCCAGCAGTTATACGTTGGGGGGGAACACCATATATTTT
NA NA TRBJ1-6 TRBV4-3 CASSQGRGASSPLHF TGCGCCAGCAGCCAAGGGAGGGGGGCGAGTTCACCCCTCCACTTT
few NA TRBJ2-3 TRBV5-1 CASSDPRLDTQYF TGCGCCAGCAGCGACCCCCGGCTAGATACGCAGTATTTT
few TRBD1 TRBJ2-1 TRBV7-2 CASSSRDRGLNEQFF TGTGCCAGCAGCTCTCGGGACAGGGGCCTGAATGAGCAGTTCTTC
NA TRBD1 TRBJ2-3 TRBV5-1 CASSLLSGPGGDTQYF TGCGCCAGCAGCTTGCTTTCGGGTCCAGGGGGCGATACGCAGTATTTT
NA NA TRBJ1-1 TRBV9 CASSVEGVSTEAFF TGTGCCAGCAGCGTTGAAGGGGTGAGCACTGAAGCTTTCTTT
NA NA TRBJ2-1 TRBV5-8 CASSFSYNEQFF TGTGCCAGCAGCTTCTCCTACAATGAGCAGTTCTTC
few NA TRBJ1-2 TRBV5-6 CASSILRRPNYGYTF TGTGCCAGCAGCATACTCAGGCGACCCAACTATGGCTACACCTTC
few NA TRBJ1-5 TRBV5-5 CASSLARSNQPQHF TGTGCCAGCAGCTTGGCACGGAGCAATCAGCCCCAGCATTTT
few NA TRBJ1-1 TRBV19 CASSIRGMNTEAFF TGTGCCAGTAGTATACGCGGGATGAACACTGAAGCTTTCTTT
few NA TRBJ1-6 TRBV10-3 CAISEEGKDDNSPLHF TGTGCCATCAGTGAGGAGGGAAAGGATGATAATTCACCCCTCCACTTT
many NA TRBJ2-3 TRBV6-6 CASSPSRADTQYF TGTGCCAGCAGTCCAAGCAGGGCAGATACGCAGTATTTT
medium-sized TRBD1 TRBJ1-4 TRBV7-2 CASSLDRGNEKLFF TGTGCCAGCAGCTTAGACAGGGGAAATGAAAAACTGTTTTTT
few TRBD1 TRBJ1-5 TRBV6-5 CASKKGQGKQPQHF TGTGCCAGCAAGAAGGGACAGGGTAAGCAGCCCCAGCATTTT
few NA TRBJ2-4 TRBV2 CASRGLGNIQYF TGTGCCAGCCGGGGACTGGGAAACATTCAGTACTTC
few NA TRBJ1-1 TRBV2 CASRTRDSLKAEAFF TGTGCCAGCAGAACTCGGGACTCACTAAAGGCTGAAGCTTTCTTT
NA TRBD1 TRBJ1-4 TRBV6-5 CASSSMPGQSGKLFF TGTGCCAGCAGTTCCATGCCGGGACAGTCGGGAAAACTGTTTTTT
NA NA TRBJ2-1 TRBV7-9 CASSLELVEQFF TGTGCCAGCAGCTTAGAGCTAGTTGAGCAGTTCTTC
few NA TRBJ2-5 TRBV19 CASSTGTMPQETQYF TGTGCCAGTAGTACCGGGACAATGCCCCAAGAGACCCAGTACTTC
few NA TRBJ2-5 TRBV25-1 CASSARGRSHETQYF TGTGCCAGCAGTGCTCGCGGGCGCAGCCATGAGACCCAGTACTTC
many NA TRBJ2-2 TRBV5-4 CASSLAKDKNTGELFF TGTGCCAGCAGTCTCGCTAAGGACAAGAACACCGGGGAGCTGTTTTTT
NA TRBD2 TRBJ2-2 TRBV5-1 CASSRREINTGELFF TGCGCCAGCAGCCGGCGGGAGATTAACACCGGGGAGCTGTTTTTT
NA NA TRBJ1-2 TRBV5-6 CASTLAGGYTF TGTGCCAGCACCCTAGCGGGTGGCTACACCTTC
NA NA TRBJ2-3 TRBV10-3 CAISVSSSSSTDTQYF TGTGCCATCAGTGTATCGTCTAGCAGTAGCACAGATACGCAGTATTTT
NA NA TRBJ1-5 TRBV6-6 CASSWGDQPQHF TGTGCCAGCAGTTGGGGGGATCAGCCCCAGCATTTT
NA NA TRBJ2-3 TRBV30 CAAPGQGPDTQYF TGTGCCGCACCTGGGCAGGGCCCAGATACGCAGTATTTT
NA NA TRBJ1-5 TRBV7-8 CASSLRGNQPQHF TGTGCCAGCAGCCTAAGGGGGAATCAGCCCCAGCATTTT
NA NA TRBJ1-5 TRBV19 CASSMIRDQPQHF TGTGCCAGTAGTATGATTCGTGATCAGCCCCAGCATTTT
NA TRBD2 TRBJ2-5 TRBV7-9 CASSPRSGRVSETQYF TGTGCCAGCAGCCCGAGGAGCGGGAGGGTAAGCGAGACCCAGTACTTC
NA NA TRBJ1-1 TRBV11-2 CASSLNSRNTEAFF TGTGCCAGCAGCTTAAACAGCCGAAACACTGAAGCTTTCTTT
NA NA TRBJ2-4 TRBV6-6 CASSKTELAKNIQYF TGTGCCAGCAGTAAGACCGAGTTAGCCAAAAACATTCAGTACTTC
few NA TRBJ2-2 TRBV9 CASSVAPDVTGELFF TGTGCCAGCAGCGTAGCCCCGGACGTGACCGGGGAGCTGTTTTTT